These T cell receptor beta chains were read from a single sample in a study of blood T cell repertoires in COVID-19. The protocol was immunoSEQ multiplex PCR, while the TCRdb copy is restricted to in-frame clones and leaves out a portion. The sample holds 100,000 to 150,000 clones, 65% to 90% seen once. The sequenced sample was peripheral blood. These receptor sequences come from a man older than 75 with active or convalescent COVID-19. CDR3s include the opening cysteine and the closing phenylalanine or tryptophan. Each record gives: CDR3 protein, CDR3 DNA, D gene, J gene, V gene, clone size. D genes are given only for firm matches. For some rows the clone size is stated as once, few or many, or as a class when expanded; others skip it.

CDR3aa: CASSQRLAGHNEQFF; CDR3nt: TGTGCCAGCAGCCAGAGGCTAGCGGGTCACAATGAGCAGTTCTTC; d_gene: -; j_gene: TRBJ2-1; v_gene: TRBV12-1; abundance: -
CDR3aa: CASSLRGNSPLHF; CDR3nt: TGTGCCAGCAGCTTGAGGGGTAATTCACCCCTCCACTTT; d_gene: -; j_gene: TRBJ1-6; v_gene: TRBV5-8; abundance: -
CDR3aa: CASSATGVNYGYTF; CDR3nt: TGTGCCAGCAGCGCCACAGGAGTCAACTATGGCTACACCTTC; d_gene: -; j_gene: TRBJ1-2; v_gene: TRBV7-2; abundance: -
CDR3aa: CASSLVEVSAGNTIYF; CDR3nt: TGTGCCAGCAGCTTAGTTGAGGTCTCAGCAGGAAACACCATATATTTT; d_gene: -; j_gene: TRBJ1-3; v_gene: TRBV7-2; abundance: -
CDR3aa: CASRPRQVSGYTF; CDR3nt: TGTGCCAGCAGACCTAGACAGGTCTCTGGCTACACCTTC; d_gene: -; j_gene: TRBJ1-2; v_gene: TRBV6-2/TRBV6-3; abundance: -
CDR3aa: CASSQTGGGWEKLFF; CDR3nt: TGTGCCAGCAGCCAAACAGGGGGGGGCTGGGAAAAACTGTTTTTT; d_gene: TRBD1; j_gene: TRBJ1-4; v_gene: TRBV3-1/TRBV3-2; abundance: -
CDR3aa: CASSPLGSSGSLYEQFF; CDR3nt: TGTGCCAGCAGCCCCTTGGGCTCTAGCGGGAGTTTGTATGAGCAGTTCTTC; d_gene: TRBD2; j_gene: TRBJ2-1; v_gene: TRBV9; abundance: -
CDR3aa: CASSQGKWAPVYEQYF; CDR3nt: TGCGCCAGCAGCCAAGGTAAGTGGGCCCCGGTCTACGAGCAGTACTTC; d_gene: -; j_gene: TRBJ2-7; v_gene: TRBV4-3; abundance: -
CDR3aa: CASSQTPGAGYGYTF; CDR3nt: TGCGCCAGCAGCCAAACGCCAGGGGCCGGCTATGGCTACACCTTC; d_gene: -; j_gene: TRBJ1-2; v_gene: TRBV4-1; abundance: few
CDR3aa: CASSSTTGQGNQPQHF; CDR3nt: TGTGCCAGCAGCTCAACCACTGGACAGGGCAATCAGCCCCAGCATTTT; d_gene: TRBD1; j_gene: TRBJ1-5; v_gene: TRBV11-2; abundance: few
CDR3aa: CASSGERGFYEQYF; CDR3nt: TGTGCCAGCAGCGGGGAGCGGGGGTTCTACGAGCAGTACTTC; d_gene: TRBD2; j_gene: TRBJ2-7; v_gene: TRBV5-8; abundance: once
CDR3aa: CSATRTGTAFF; CDR3nt: TGCAGCGCAACCCGGACAGGGACGGCTTTCTTT; d_gene: TRBD1; j_gene: TRBJ1-1; v_gene: TRBV29-1; abundance: -
CDR3aa: CASSFLGLGGYEQYF; CDR3nt: TGTGCCAGCAGCTTCCTGGGTTTGGGGGGCTACGAGCAGTACTTC; d_gene: -; j_gene: TRBJ2-7; v_gene: TRBV5-6; abundance: -
CDR3aa: CASSEIGRSGNTIYF; CDR3nt: TGTGCCAGCAGTGAAATTGGGAGATCTGGAAACACCATATATTTT; d_gene: -; j_gene: TRBJ1-3; v_gene: TRBV6-1; abundance: -
CDR3aa: CASSFSGFTYEQYF; CDR3nt: TGTGCCAGCAGCTTTTCGGGATTCACCTACGAGCAGTACTTC; d_gene: -; j_gene: TRBJ2-7; v_gene: TRBV5-8; abundance: -
CDR3aa: CASSLTSGSRNKNIQYF; CDR3nt: TGTGCCAGCAGCTTAACTAGCGGGAGTCGAAACAAAAACATTCAGTACTTC; d_gene: TRBD2; j_gene: TRBJ2-4; v_gene: TRBV7-8; abundance: -
CDR3aa: CAWSVTGHGYTF; CDR3nt: TGTGCCTGGAGTGTAACAGGCCATGGCTACACCTTC; d_gene: -; j_gene: TRBJ1-2; v_gene: TRBV30; abundance: -
CDR3aa: CASGGAGETQYF; CDR3nt: TGTGCCAGCGGTGGGGCCGGGGAGACCCAGTACTTC; d_gene: -; j_gene: TRBJ2-5; v_gene: TRBV5-5; abundance: -
CDR3aa: CASSFGGLGGYTF; CDR3nt: TGTGCCAGCAGTTTCGGGGGGCTGGGGGGCTACACCTTC; d_gene: -; j_gene: TRBJ1-2; v_gene: TRBV28; abundance: once
CDR3aa: CSGGTATVGSTEAFF; CDR3nt: TGCAGCGGCGGGACGGCCACAGTTGGGAGCACTGAAGCTTTCTTT; d_gene: -; j_gene: TRBJ1-1; v_gene: TRBV29-1; abundance: -
CDR3aa: CASSSGTDYEQYF; CDR3nt: TGTGCCAGCTCCTCCGGGACAGACTACGAGCAGTACTTC; d_gene: TRBD1; j_gene: TRBJ2-7; v_gene: TRBV18; abundance: -
CDR3aa: CASVEGTGGYQPQHF; CDR3nt: TGTGCCAGTGTTGAAGGGACAGGGGGCTATCAGCCCCAGCATTTT; d_gene: TRBD1; j_gene: TRBJ1-5; v_gene: TRBV19; abundance: once
CDR3aa: CASSPQAGANYNEQFF; CDR3nt: TGTGCCAGCTCACCACAAGCGGGGGCCAACTACAATGAGCAGTTCTTC; d_gene: TRBD2; j_gene: TRBJ2-1; v_gene: TRBV18; abundance: -
CDR3aa: CASGLALGQGSVQYF; CDR3nt: TGTGCTAGTGGTTTGGCCCTAGGACAGGGTTCGGTGCAGTACTTC; d_gene: TRBD1; j_gene: TRBJ2-7; v_gene: TRBV12-5; abundance: -
CDR3aa: CAISGAGGIQEQYF; CDR3nt: TGTGCCATCAGTGGAGCGGGGGGAATTCAAGAGCAGTACTTC; d_gene: TRBD2; j_gene: TRBJ2-7; v_gene: TRBV10-3; abundance: -
CDR3aa: CAIKASGASTDTQYF; CDR3nt: TGCGCCATTAAGGCTAGCGGGGCTAGCACAGATACGCAGTATTTT; d_gene: TRBD2; j_gene: TRBJ2-3; v_gene: TRBV10-2; abundance: -
CDR3aa: CASSSRETQYF; CDR3nt: TGTGCCAGCAGTTCCAGAGAGACCCAGTACTTC; d_gene: -; j_gene: TRBJ2-5; v_gene: TRBV7-9; abundance: -
CDR3aa: CASTVGGGRNTEAFF; CDR3nt: TGCGCCAGCACCGTCGGGGGAGGTAGGAACACTGAAGCTTTCTTT; d_gene: -; j_gene: TRBJ1-1; v_gene: TRBV5-1; abundance: once
CDR3aa: CATGTFNQDTQYF; CDR3nt: TGTGCCACCGGGACTTTCAATCAGGACACGCAGTATTTT; d_gene: -; j_gene: TRBJ2-3; v_gene: TRBV6-5; abundance: -
CDR3aa: CASSSGLGTGLGEKLFF; CDR3nt: TGTGCCAGCAGCTCGGGGCTGGGGACAGGGCTGGGCGAAAAACTGTTTTTT; d_gene: TRBD1; j_gene: TRBJ1-4; v_gene: TRBV11-2; abundance: -
CDR3aa: CASSQLRTGGAGYTF; CDR3nt: TGTGCCAGCAGCCAATTGAGGACAGGGGGCGCTGGCTACACCTTC; d_gene: TRBD1; j_gene: TRBJ1-2; v_gene: TRBV3-1/TRBV3-2; abundance: -
CDR3aa: CASSLSGGQGAGYGYTF; CDR3nt: TGTGCCAGCAGTTTATCGGGGGGGCAGGGCGCGGGCTATGGCTACACCTTC; d_gene: -; j_gene: TRBJ1-2; v_gene: TRBV27; abundance: -
CDR3aa: CASSLAAGRSPLHF; CDR3nt: TGTGCCAGCAGCTTAGCGGCAGGGAGGTCACCCCTCCACTTT; d_gene: -; j_gene: TRBJ1-6; v_gene: TRBV7-9; abundance: few
CDR3aa: CASSQPLSGYTDTQYF; CDR3nt: TGTGCCAGCAGCCAGCCGCTGAGCGGGTACACAGATACGCAGTATTTT; d_gene: -; j_gene: TRBJ2-3; v_gene: TRBV3-1/TRBV3-2; abundance: -
CDR3aa: CASRLAGRGVNTEAFF; CDR3nt: TGTGCCAGCAGACTAGCGGGCAGGGGCGTTAACACTGAAGCTTTCTTT; d_gene: -; j_gene: TRBJ1-1; v_gene: TRBV7-2; abundance: -
CDR3aa: CAWSPPTGIWGYTF; CDR3nt: TGTGCCTGGAGTCCACCGACAGGGATCTGGGGCTACACCTTC; d_gene: TRBD1; j_gene: TRBJ1-2; v_gene: TRBV30; abundance: -
CDR3aa: CASSPTRTNYGYTF; CDR3nt: TGTGCCAGCAGCCCGACAAGAACTAACTATGGCTACACCTTC; d_gene: -; j_gene: TRBJ1-2; v_gene: TRBV11-1; abundance: -
CDR3aa: CASSSGQGGYNEQFF; CDR3nt: TGTGCCAGCAGTTCGGGGCAGGGGGGCTACAATGAGCAGTTCTTC; d_gene: -; j_gene: TRBJ2-1; v_gene: TRBV28; abundance: -
CDR3aa: CASSAGAEAFF; CDR3nt: TGTGCCAGCAGTGCGGGGGCTGAAGCTTTCTTT; d_gene: -; j_gene: TRBJ1-1; v_gene: TRBV6-4; abundance: few
CDR3aa: CASSPSGAHYEQYF; CDR3nt: TGTGCCAGCTCCCCTAGCGGGGCTCACTACGAGCAGTACTTC; d_gene: TRBD2; j_gene: TRBJ2-7; v_gene: TRBV9; abundance: few
CDR3aa: CASSQVGQGISNQPQHF; CDR3nt: TGTGCCAGCAGCCAAGTAGGACAGGGGATAAGCAATCAGCCCCAGCATTTT; d_gene: TRBD1; j_gene: TRBJ1-5; v_gene: TRBV14; abundance: many
CDR3aa: CASSQDVGGSTDTQYF; CDR3nt: TGCGCCAGCAGCCAAGATGTCGGGGGTAGTACAGATACGCAGTATTTT; d_gene: -; j_gene: TRBJ2-3; v_gene: TRBV4-1; abundance: -
CDR3aa: CASSVGQREVTGELFF; CDR3nt: TGTGCCAGCAGCGTAGGACAGCGGGAGGTCACCGGGGAGCTGTTTTTT; d_gene: TRBD2; j_gene: TRBJ2-2; v_gene: TRBV9; abundance: -
CDR3aa: CASSKVSGGEHTGELFF; CDR3nt: TGTGCCAGCAGCAAAGTTTCAGGGGGTGAACACACCGGGGAGCTGTTTTTT; d_gene: -; j_gene: TRBJ2-2; v_gene: TRBV21-1; abundance: -
CDR3aa: CAWSPGQLSSPLHF; CDR3nt: TGTGCCTGGAGTCCTGGACAGTTAAGTTCACCCCTCCACTTT; d_gene: -; j_gene: TRBJ1-6; v_gene: TRBV30; abundance: -